This T cell receptor beta chain was obtained from a study of response to subunit inactivated influenza vaccine. Points from the study as a whole: Authors suggested that a seasonal influenza vaccination recruits few new T cells each time.

TCRdb redid the calling of the RT-PCR reads with MiXCR, one entry per CDR3 protein. The data show over 750,000 distinct CDR3 sequences, with about 20% seen just once and about 10% held by the top ten. About this clonotype: Its specificity is not known.

Trimming cost V 2 bases and J 0 bases; bases outside gene matches: 10. The CDR3 is 17 amino acids. Germline lookup yields CDR1 SGHRS and CDR2 YFSETQ. The chain uses TRBV5-1 and TRBJ1-1; 7 bases match TRBD1. The receptor comes from a man aged 45-65 years who received an inactivated influenza vaccine. The source was PBMCs from blood, collected less than 6 days after vaccination. Here the CDR3 DNA reads TGCGCCAGCAGCTTTGGAGGGGGCCGGCCTCTGAACACTGAAGCTTTCTTT. This codes for CASSFGGGRPLNTEAFF.